This TCR beta chain was recorded in a study of blood T cell repertoires in COVID-19. Overall study: Researchers got acute and convalescent COVID-19 samples from the United States, Italy and Spain. PBMCs, B-cell-depleted T cells, or T cells were the source of the cDNA or gDNA that made up the material.

Original processing notes: Scientists estimated how many nucleated cells there were by amplifying reference gene primers. Here immunoSEQ multiplex PCR was the method, and the copy in TCRdb shows in-frame clones only, minus some. V and J calls and clone size are given by that table; D and trimming were obtained from the DNA. The sample comprises a few hundred thousand clones, around nine tenths of which are singletons, and less than 9% rests with the top ten. Sequencing was performed on peripheral blood. This receptor was obtained from a woman in her sixties with COVID-19, enrolled during active disease.

The CDR3 is CASSLDSSNTGELFF. The CDR3 region has the DNA TGTGCCAGCAGCTTGGACTCGTCGAACACCGGGGAGCTGTTTTTT. The chain recombines TRBV13 with TRBJ2-2, with D possibly being TRBD2 (5 bases). Germline-derived CDR1 and CDR2 are PRHDT and FYEKMQ (reference sequence). The CDR3 runs to 15 residues. V lost 3 bases, J lost 0 bases, and 8 bases lay in between.